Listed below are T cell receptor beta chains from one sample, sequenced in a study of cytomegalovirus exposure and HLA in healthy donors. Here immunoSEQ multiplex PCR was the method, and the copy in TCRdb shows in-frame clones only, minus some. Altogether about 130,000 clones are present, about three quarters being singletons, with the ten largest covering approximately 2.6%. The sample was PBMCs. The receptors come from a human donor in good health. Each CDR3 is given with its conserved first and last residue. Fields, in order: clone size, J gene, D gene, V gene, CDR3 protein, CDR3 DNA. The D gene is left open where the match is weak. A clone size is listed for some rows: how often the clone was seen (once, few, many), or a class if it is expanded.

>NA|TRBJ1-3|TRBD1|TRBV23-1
CASSQSKDETDRVGGNTIYF
TGCGCCAGCAGTCAATCGAAGGACGAAACGGACAGGGTCGGCGGAAACACCATATATTTT
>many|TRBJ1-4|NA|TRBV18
CASSPPGHPGGEKLFF
TGTGCCAGCTCACCACCGGGGCACCCGGGCGGTGAAAAACTGTTTTTT
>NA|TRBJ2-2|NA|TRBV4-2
CASSQVAGSNTGELFF
TGTGCCAGCAGCCAAGTTGCAGGATCGAACACCGGGGAGCTGTTTTTT
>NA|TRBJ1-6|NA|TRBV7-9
CASSLGATSPLYF
TGTGCCAGCAGCTTAGGAGCGACGTCACCCCTCTACTTT
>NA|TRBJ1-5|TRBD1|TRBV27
CASSLRTGDQPQHF
TGTGCCAGCAGTTTAAGGACAGGGGATCAGCCCCAGCATTTT
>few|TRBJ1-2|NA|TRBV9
CASSVFQGSYGYTF
TGTGCCAGCAGCGTTTTTCAGGGTTCCTATGGCTACACCTTC
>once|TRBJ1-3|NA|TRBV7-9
CASSQDRRASGNTIYF
TGTGCCAGCAGCCAAGACAGGCGCGCTTCTGGAAACACCATATATTTT
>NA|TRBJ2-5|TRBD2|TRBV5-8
CASSQGLAGELETQYF
TGTGCCAGCAGCCAGGGACTAGCGGGAGAGTTGGAGACCCAGTACTTC
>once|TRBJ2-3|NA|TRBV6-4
CASSDSYAGSTDTQYF
TGTGCCAGCAGTGACTCCTATGCAGGGAGCACAGATACGCAGTATTTT
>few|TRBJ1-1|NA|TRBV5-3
CASSPWGQQNTEAFF
TGTGCCAGCAGCCCGTGGGGGCAGCAGAACACTGAAGCTTTCTTT
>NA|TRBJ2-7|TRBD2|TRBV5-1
CASSLDLAGGYEQYF
TGCGCCAGCAGCTTGGATCTAGCGGGAGGCTACGAGCAGTACTTC
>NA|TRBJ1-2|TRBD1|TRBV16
CASSLKDRVYGYTF
TGTGCCAGCAGCCTAAAGGACAGGGTCTATGGCTACACCTTC
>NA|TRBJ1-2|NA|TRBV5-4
CASSLVLSDGYTF
TGTGCCAGCAGCTTGGTCCTGTCGGATGGCTACACCTTC
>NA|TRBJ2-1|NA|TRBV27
CASSPRSYNEQFF
TGTGCCAGCAGTCCGCGGTCCTACAATGAGCAGTTCTTC
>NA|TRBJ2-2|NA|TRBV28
CASSLWEGQTNTGELFF
TGTGCCAGCAGTTTATGGGAGGGACAGACGAACACCGGGGAGCTGTTTTTT
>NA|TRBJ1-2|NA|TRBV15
CATSRPGQWYGYTF
TGTGCCACCAGCAGGCCGGGACAATGGTATGGCTACACCTTC
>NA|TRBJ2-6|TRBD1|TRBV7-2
CASSSQGEFDSGANVLTF
TGTGCCAGCAGCTCACAGGGGGAGTTCGACTCTGGGGCCAACGTCCTGACTTTC
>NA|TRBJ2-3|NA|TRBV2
CATPSAGSTDTQYF
TGTGCCACCCCCTCAGCAGGGAGCACAGATACGCAGTATTTT
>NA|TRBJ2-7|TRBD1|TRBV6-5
CASKRGPASYEQYF
TGTGCCAGCAAGAGGGGGCCAGCCTCCTACGAGCAGTACTTC
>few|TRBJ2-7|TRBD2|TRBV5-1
CASRPSAGVGEQYF
TGCGCCAGCAGGCCGTCAGCGGGAGTTGGCGAGCAGTACTTC
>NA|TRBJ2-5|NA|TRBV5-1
CASRNREETQYF
TGCGCCAGCCGGAACAGGGAAGAGACCCAGTACTTC
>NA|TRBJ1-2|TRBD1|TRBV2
CASSRGLGGVNYGYTF
TGTGCCAGCAGCAGGGGGCTGGGGGGGGTCAACTATGGCTACACCTTC
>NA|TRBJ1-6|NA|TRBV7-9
CASSLSLQGSYNSPLHF
TGTGCCAGCAGCTTATCCCTACAGGGTTCCTATAATTCACCCCTCCACTTT
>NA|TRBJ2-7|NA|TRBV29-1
CSVEDPQGTTYEQYF
TGCAGCGTTGAAGATCCCCAGGGGACTACCTACGAGCAGTACTTC
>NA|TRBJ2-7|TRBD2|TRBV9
CASSPRGLAGDEQYF
TGTGCCAGCAGCCCCCGGGGACTAGCGGGAGACGAGCAGTACTTC
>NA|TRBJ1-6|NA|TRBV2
CASTLDVPQGYNSPLHF
TGTGCCAGCACCTTGGACGTTCCCCAGGGATATAATTCACCCCTCCACTTT
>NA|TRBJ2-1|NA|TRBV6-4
CASSDRGGTSYNEQFF
TGTGCCAGCAGTGACCGGGGCGGGACCTCCTACAATGAGCAGTTCTTC
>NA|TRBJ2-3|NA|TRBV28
CASRLGSHTDTQYF
TGTGCCAGCAGGCTAGGAAGCCACACAGATACGCAGTATTTT
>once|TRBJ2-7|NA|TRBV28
CASQPWADIYEQYF
TGTGCCAGCCAGCCTTGGGCAGACATCTACGAGCAGTACTTC
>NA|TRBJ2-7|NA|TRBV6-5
CASSYSNPVDEQYF
TGTGCCAGCAGTTACTCGAACCCAGTTGACGAGCAGTACTTC
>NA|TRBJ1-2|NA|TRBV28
CATQADGTRSYTF
TGTGCCACCCAAGCGGACGGCACTAGAAGCTACACCTTC
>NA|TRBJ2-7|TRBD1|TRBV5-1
CASSLEPGQATYEQYF
TGCGCCAGCAGCCTGGAACCGGGACAGGCAACCTACGAGCAGTACTTC
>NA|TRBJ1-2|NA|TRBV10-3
CAISGGQDTYGYTF
TGTGCCATCAGTGGAGGTCAGGACACCTATGGCTACACCTTC
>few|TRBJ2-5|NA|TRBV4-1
CASSQARGETQYF
TGCGCCAGCAGCCAAGCCCGAGGAGAGACCCAGTACTTC
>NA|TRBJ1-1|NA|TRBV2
CASRGNLGARDTEAFF
TGTGCCAGCCGGGGAAACTTGGGGGCGCGAGACACTGAAGCTTTCTTT
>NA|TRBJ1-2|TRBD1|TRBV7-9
CASTRGQGQFGYTF
TGTGCCAGCACCAGAGGACAGGGACAATTTGGCTACACCTTC
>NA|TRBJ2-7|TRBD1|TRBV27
CASSSLQGYEQYF
TGTGCCAGCAGTTCTTTACAGGGGTACGAGCAGTACTTC
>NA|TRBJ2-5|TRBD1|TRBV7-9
CASSFISGTDKETQYF
TGTGCCAGCAGCTTCATCTCCGGGACAGATAAAGAGACCCAGTACTTC
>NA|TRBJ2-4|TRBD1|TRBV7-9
CASSLTGSVSKNIQYF
TGTGCCAGCAGCTTGACAGGGTCCGTGTCCAAAAACATTCAGTACTTC
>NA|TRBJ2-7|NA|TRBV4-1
CASSRLALSYEQYF
TGCGCCAGCAGCCGATTAGCGTTATCCTACGAGCAGTACTTC
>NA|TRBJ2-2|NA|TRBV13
CASSLGLLTGELFF
TGTGCCAGCAGCTTAGGTCTACTCACCGGGGAGCTGTTTTTT
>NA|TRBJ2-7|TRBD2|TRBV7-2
CASASGSNPYEQYF
TGTGCCAGCGCCAGCGGGAGTAACCCCTACGAGCAGTACTTC
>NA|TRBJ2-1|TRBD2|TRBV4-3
CASSQGNKRGYNEQFF
TGCGCCAGCAGCCAAGGTAACAAGCGGGGGTACAATGAGCAGTTCTTC
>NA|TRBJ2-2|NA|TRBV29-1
CSVGPANTGELFF
TGCAGCGTTGGGCCAGCGAACACCGGGGAGCTGTTTTTT
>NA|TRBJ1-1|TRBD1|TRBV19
CASSISGGASPAFF
TGTGCCAGTAGCATATCAGGGGGCGCCAGCCCAGCTTTCTTT
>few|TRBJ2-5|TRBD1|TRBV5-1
CASSRGQGMETQYF
TGCGCCAGCAGCCGCGGACAGGGGATGGAGACCCAGTACTTC